The 18 T cell receptor beta chains in this list originate from one sample, sequenced in a study of blood T cells in healthy people across ages. It was with a sample-barcoded 5' primer and a J-beta primer mix that a second PCR of roughly 7 to 12 cycles was run. TCRdb independently ran MiXCR on the 5' RACE reads; one entry per CDR3 protein. The sample lists hundreds of thousands of distinct CDR3 sequences; approximately 21% were seen once. The specimen was blood. Source of these receptors: a man between 65 and 79 years old in good health.

The genes are TRBV19 and TRBJ2-5; no reliable D call. V dropped 3 bases and J dropped 3 bases, with 8 bases sitting between them. Germline CDR1 is LNHDA and CDR2 is SQIVND (reference sequence). The CDR3 runs to 13 residues. The chain's CDR3 is CASSINRKETQYF. The CDR3 bases are TGTGCCAGTAGTATCAACAGAAAAGAGACCCAGTACTTC.

This clonotype was recorded a few times. The junction and the germline gene differ at one end; a read error may be behind it. The CDR3 is CASSLLGRTGAETQYF. The CDR3 DNA reads TGTGCTAGCAGCTTACTGGGGCGTACCGGGGCAGAGACCCAGTACTTC. The rearrangement uses TRBV7-7 and TRBJ2-1; D may correspond to TRBD1 or TRBD2 (5 bases each). The assigned J gene may be wrong: the sequence end matches TRBJ2-5 better. This CDR3 has 16 amino acids. The V gene's germline CDR1 is SSHAT and CDR2 FNYEAQ (reference sequence).

This clonotype was detected many times. The V call is TRBV29-1, the J call TRBJ2-3; D may be TRBD1 (6 bases). The CDR3 sequence is 15 residues long. Germline values: CDR1 SQVTM, CDR2 ANQGSEA. V was shortened by 6 bases and J by 4 bases, with 20 bases between the two germline ends. The CDR3 sequence: CSVTGQWGAADTQYF. Here the CDR3 DNA reads TGCAGCGTGACCGGACAGTGGGGAGCGGCAGATACGCAGTATTTT.

The chain joins TRBV5-1 to TRBJ2-1, with D possibly being TRBD2 (7 bases). The V gene lost 4 bases and the J gene lost 0 bases, with 11 bases spanning the gap. Germline loops: CDR1 SGHRS, CDR2 YFSETQ. The CDR3 spans 15 residues. In nucleotides, the CDR3 is TGCGCCAGCAGCCCCGCGGGGGCCTCCTACAATGAGCAGTTCTTC. Translating it yields CASSPAGASYNEQFF. The full variable domain, rest sourced from reference TRBV5-1 and TRBJ2-1, is KAGVTQTPRYLIKTRGQQVTLSCSPISGHRSVSWYQQTPGQGLQFLFEYFSETQRNKGNFPGRFSGRQFSNSRSEMNVSTLELGDSALYLCASSPAGASYNEQFFGPGTRLTVL.

This chain joins TRBV5-1 and TRBJ2-5; tentative D call: TRBD2 (6 bases). The J call is in doubt because the DNA end fits TRBJ2-1 better. Germline CDR1 and CDR2: SGHRS and YFSETQ. The CDR3 runs to 15 residues. The CDR3 reads CASSLVTGEGNEQFF. The CDR3 DNA is TGCGCCAGCAGCTTGGTGACGGGAGAGGGCAATGAGCAGTTCTTC.

This clonotype showed up just a few times. The chain carries TRBV7-2 and TRBJ1-5; the match to TRBD1 covers 9 bases. V dropped 10 bases and J dropped 7; count of bases not matched to a gene: 11. The CDR3 consists of 14 residues. Per the germline V gene, CDR1 is SGHTA and CDR2 is FQGNSA. The CDR3 DNA sequence: TGTGCCACCTCATCGACAGGGGGTAAACAGCCCCAGCATTTT. It specifies CATSSTGGKQPQHF.

The CDR3 region is CASSSAGPYGYTF. The CDR3, as DNA: TGTGCCAGCAGTTCCGCGGGACCCTATGGCTACACCTTC. The gene calls are TRBV12-3 or TRBV12-4 and TRBJ1-2; TRBD1 is a possible D gene (5 bases). The CDR3 has 13 residues. Deletions cut 4 bases from V and 4 bases from J, with 10 bases between.

The sample holds a few counts of this clonotype. V is TRBV10-3 and J is TRBJ2-5; TRBD2 matches 10 bases. The V segment lost 8 bases and the J segment 11 bases; nucleotides outside the gene matches: 11. CDR1 ENHRY and CDR2 SYGVKD come from the germline V gene. The CDR3 consists of 13 residues. The CDR3 region has the DNA TGTGCCATCTCGGCTAGCGGGAGTTCCCCGCAGTACTTC. Translated, it gives CAISASGSSPQYF.

The chain employs TRBV28 and TRBJ2-7; 8 bases are a match to TRBD1. Looked up from germline, CDR1 is MDHEN and CDR2 is SYDVKM. The CDR3 totals 15 residues. Trimming removed 6 bases from V and 3 bases from J; junction bases left unmatched: 10. The CDR3: CASRRQGSQGYEQYF. The CDR3 nucleotides read TGTGCCAGCAGGCGACAGGGGTCCCAAGGCTACGAGCAGTACTTC.

This clonotype has just a few counts. One end of the junction fails to match germline, which may point to a read error. The chain links TRBV6-6 to TRBJ2-1; D not resolved. Germline lookup yields CDR1 MNHNY and CDR2 SVGAGI (reference sequence). This CDR3 region has 11 residues. This CDR3 is CASGQVRSPNF. The DNA for the CDR3 is TGTGCCAGCGGGCAGGTCAGGTCTCCCAACTTC.

The CDR3 region has the DNA TGTGCCAGCAAACCGACAGGGGCCGGCACCGGGGAGCTGTTTTTT. It encodes CASKPTGAGTGELFF. This sequence joins TRBV6-1 and TRBJ2-2, with 8 bases lining up with TRBD1. Trimming removed 7 bases from V and 4 bases from J; junction bases left unmatched: 8. The CDR3 extends over 15 amino acids. Germline V gene data show CDR1 as MNHNS and CDR2 as SASEGT.

The chain combines TRBV28 with TRBJ1-5; 9 positions agree with TRBD1. This CDR3 is built from 18 residues. Germline V CDR1 and CDR2: MDHEN, SYDVKM. Losses at the gene ends were 2 bases for V and 0 bases for J; bases not matched to a gene: 8. DNA of the CDR3: TGTGCCAGCAGTTTAGAGACAGGGGGGTATTATAGCAATCAGCCCCAGCATTTT. This encodes CASSLETGGYYSNQPQHF.

The chain has TRBV19 and TRBJ1-4; D is possibly TRBD1 (6 bases). The CDR3 sequence is 14 residues long. The germline V and J ends were trimmed by 5 bases and 3 bases, with 10 bases remaining between them. CDR1 and CDR2 from the germline V gene are LNHDA and SQIVND (reference sequence). The CDR3 region has the DNA TGTGCCAGTAGTGCCAGGACAGCTAATGAAAAACTGTTTTTT. Translation gives CASSARTANEKLFF.

The chain joins TRBV29-1 to TRBJ2-5; 10 nucleotides agree with TRBD1. Germline V CDR1 and CDR2: SQVTM, ANQGSEA. The CDR3 is 13 residues long. The J segment lost 11 bases and the V segment lost 3 bases, leaving 9 bases of the junction unmatched. The CDR3 here is CSVDSGTGVGQYF. Written as DNA, the CDR3 is TGCAGCGTTGATTCCGGGACAGGGGTAGGGCAGTACTTC.

In this sample, this clonotype turned up a few times. The rearrangement joins TRBV3-1 to TRBJ2-1; 9 positions match TRBD1. Germline CDR1 LGHDT, CDR2 YNNKEL (reference sequence). The CDR3 consists of 16 residues. Germline trimming cut 2 bases from V and 8 bases from J; bases unmatched to any gene: 10. CDR3 amino acids: CASSQRTGVMVYEQFF. In DNA form, the CDR3 reads TGTGCCAGCAGCCAACGGACAGGGGTGATGGTCTATGAGCAGTTCTTC.

This clonotype was seen a few times. The J gene is TRBJ2-7, the V gene TRBV29-1; 7 positions agree with TRBD1. The CDR3 covers 12 residues. J gave up 6 bases and V 1 base, and 3 bases lay outside the gene matches. Germline assignment: CDR1 SQVTM and CDR2 ANQGSEA. The CDR3 DNA is TGCAGCGTTGAAGGGGACAGAGGCGAGCAGTACTTC. This codes for CSVEGDRGEQYF.

This clonotype has more than one count but fewer than ten. The gene calls are TRBV6-2 or TRBV6-3 and TRBJ2-3, with D possibly TRBD1 on 6 matching bases. The V gene's germline CDR1 is MNHEY and CDR2 SVGEGT. V dropped 6 bases and J dropped 5 bases, with 15 bases sitting between them. The CDR3 length is 14 residues. CDR3 sequence reads: CASSLQGGVDTQYF. The CDR3 DNA sequence: TGTGCCAGCAGCCTACAGGGCGGAGTAGATACGCAGTATTTT.

This rearrangement joins TRBV6-5 to TRBJ1-2; D gene unclear. Germline-derived CDR1 and CDR2 are MNHEY and SVGAGI. The CDR3 is made up of 13 amino acids. The germline V and J ends were trimmed by 5 bases and 4 bases, with 11 bases remaining between them. The DNA of the CDR3 is TGTGCCAGCAGTACCGACACTGGCTATGGCTACACCTTC. Translated: CASSTDTGYGYTF.